The 30 T cell receptor beta chains presented below share a single source sample, sequenced in a study of T cells after yellow fever vaccination. Each CDR3 protein gets one entry after TCRdb re-called the 5' RACE reads with MiXCR. The sample has approximately 300,000 distinct CDR3 sequences, roughly 13% seen once. The source material was CD4+ T cells sorted from PBMCs, sampled 45 days after the yellow fever booster vaccination. These receptor sequences come from a man aged 30-40 years who received the YFV17D yellow fever vaccine.

This clonotype was seen at least ten times. This chain joins TRBV29-1 and TRBJ2-1; D is possibly TRBD2 (6 bases). The germline V gene encodes CDR1 SQVTM and CDR2 ANQGSEA. The CDR3 is 13 amino acids. Trimming left V 8 bases short and J 6 bases short, with 17 bases between. Here the CDR3 DNA reads TGCAGCCTCGGACTACCCACCTCCAATGAGCAGTTCTTC. It translates to CSLGLPTSNEQFF.

This chain connects TRBV20-1 to TRBJ1-2; D uncertain. The CDR3 has 16 residues. Germline assignment: CDR1 DFQATT and CDR2 SNEGSKA (reference sequence). With 3 bases removed from V and 0 bases from J, the gap between germline ends came to 17 bases. The CDR3 sequence: CSASILVRKSNYGYTF. The CDR3 DNA reads as TGCAGTGCTAGCATTCTCGTCAGGAAGTCTAACTATGGCTACACCTTC.

CDR3 DNA sequence: TGCGCCAGCAGCCAAGATCTCAAGGGGGCGAGGAGTGAGCAGTTCTTC. Its translation: CASSQDLKGARSEQFF. The chain combines TRBV4-3 with TRBJ2-1, with 7 bases aligning to TRBD1. Germline values: CDR1 LGHNA, CDR2 YSLEER. The CDR3 runs to 16 residues. Unmatched junction bases numbered 11, after V lost 0 bases and J lost 9 bases.

This chain uses TRBV6-5 with TRBJ1-6; tentatively, D is TRBD1 (5 bases). The V end was cut by 0 bases, the J end by 14 bases, with 17 bases between. The CDR3 runs 15 residues. Germline V gene sequence: CDR1 MNHEY, CDR2 SVGAGI. Written as DNA, the CDR3 is TGTGCCAGCAGTTACTCGAATCCCCGCGGAGGGGCCCTCCACTTT. Amino acids: CASSYSNPRGGALHF.

This clonotype was seen a handful of times. The chain uses TRBV20-1 and TRBJ2-7; possible D gene TRBD2, 5 bases. V dropped 0 bases and J dropped 1 base, with 10 bases sitting between them. The germline CDR1 and CDR2 sequences are DFQATT and SNEGSKA (reference sequence). The CDR3 is 14 amino acids. DNA of the CDR3: TGCAGTGCTAGAGAGGAGCGGTATTCCTACGAGCAGTACTTC. Amino acid sequence: CSAREERYSYEQYF.

The chain is built from TRBV5-1 and TRBJ1-1, with D unresolved. The germline V gene has CDR1 SGHRS and CDR2 YFSETQ. The CDR3 consists of 14 residues. Trimming shortened V by 4 bases and J by 1 base, and 11 bases separated the two germline ends. The CDR3, as DNA: TGCGCCAGCAGCAGAGACAAGCAGAACACTGAAGCTTTCTTT. It codes for CASSRDKQNTEAFF.

The chain couples TRBV7-6 to TRBJ1-6; D gene ambiguous. Germline loops: CDR1 SGHVS, CDR2 FNYEAQ. Between the trimmed V and J ends, which lost 1 base and 9 bases, there was a span of 7 bases. The CDR3 is 13 amino acids. The chain's CDR3 is CASSLGVGSPLHF. CDR3 coding DNA: TGTGCCAGCAGCTTAGGGGTGGGTTCACCCCTCCACTTT.

This clonotype turned up a few times. This sequence joins TRBV20-1 and TRBJ2-7, with D unresolved. The CDR3 extends over 11 amino acids. Germline V gene lookup returns CDR1 DFQATT and CDR2 SNEGSKA (reference sequence). Trimming removed 3 bases from V and 4 bases from J, with 7 bases in between. CDR3 nucleotides: TGCAGTGCTAGTCTTCAGTACGAGCAGTACTTC. It specifies CSASLQYEQYF.

A few counts support this clonotype. The chain uses TRBV10-3 and TRBJ2-1; D might be TRBD2 (5 bases). Deletions cut 6 bases from V and 8 bases from J, with 11 bases between. CDR1 and CDR2 (germline): ENHRY, SYGVKD. This CDR3 has 12 residues. CDR3 region: CAISGVGHEQFF. DNA of the CDR3: TGTGCCATCAGCGGGGTCGGACATGAGCAGTTCTTC.

This clonotype was seen a handful of times. The chain carries TRBV5-1 and TRBJ1-5; 7 nucleotides align to TRBD1. Germline CDR1 and CDR2: SGHRS and YFSETQ. This CDR3 has 13 amino acids. V lost 1 base and J lost 6; bases outside the gene matches: 1. The CDR3 reads CASSLNRGQPQHF. CDR3 DNA: TGCGCCAGCAGCTTGAACAGGGGTCAGCCCCAGCATTTT.

This clonotype was detected only a few times. The gene calls are TRBV4-1 and TRBJ2-3; D is undetermined. Looked up from germline, CDR1 is MGHRA and CDR2 is YSYEKL. This CDR3 region has 14 residues. V was clipped by 0 bases and J by 4 bases, with 8 bases between them. CDR3 nucleotides: TGCGCCAGCAGCCAAGATCATGGGTCAGATACGCAGTATTTT. Its translation: CASSQDHGSDTQYF.

The table lists this clonotype with a few counts. The chain couples TRBV5-1 to TRBJ2-5; D gene uncertain. In germline, CDR1 is SGHRS, CDR2 YFSETQ. V lost 3 bases, J lost 1 base, and 7 bases lay in between. The CDR3 contains 13 residues. CDR3 sequence reads: CASSSLGQETQYF. The CDR3 bases are TGCGCCAGCAGCTCATTAGGCCAAGAGACCCAGTACTTC.

This clonotype was seen a few times. This rearrangement joins TRBV7-6 to TRBJ2-3; possibly TRBD1 or TRBD2 for D (6 bases each). The CDR3 has 14 amino acids. In germline, CDR1 is SGHVS, CDR2 FNYEAQ. Between the trimmed V and J ends, which lost 5 bases and 5 bases, there was a span of 14 bases. CDR3 coding DNA: TGTGCCAGCAGCCCAAGGAGGGGGATAGATACGCAGTATTTT. Its translation is CASSPRRGIDTQYF.

This clonotype was seen a handful of times. The chain links TRBV12-3 or TRBV12-4 to TRBJ2-3; 8 bases line up with TRBD1. The CDR3 spans 15 residues. V was clipped by 8 bases and J by 0 bases; unmatched bases: 7. The CDR3 coding sequence is TGTGCCAGCGGAAGACAGGGGACTAGCACAGATACGCAGTATTTT. Its protein product is CASGRQGTSTDTQYF.

This clonotype was detected ten times or more. The rearrangement uses TRBV20-1 and TRBJ2-7, with D perhaps matching TRBD1 (5 bases). Germline V gives CDR1 DFQATT, CDR2 SNEGSKA (reference sequence). The V end was cut by 3 bases, the J end by 7 bases, with 13 bases between. The CDR3 totals 12 residues. The CDR3 region has the DNA TGCAGTGCTAGGTGGGCAGGGCTAGAGCAGTACTTC. Translating it yields CSARWAGLEQYF.

This clonotype has a handful of counts. The CDR3 reads CATAQGETDTQYF. CDR3 sequence (DNA): TGTGCCACCGCCCAGGGAGAAACAGATACGCAGTATTTT. The J gene is TRBJ2-3, the V gene TRBV7-2; D is tentatively TRBD1 or TRBD2 (5 bases each). Looked up from germline, CDR1 is SGHTA and CDR2 is FQGNSA. The CDR3 has 13 residues. Trimming stripped 10 bases from V and 3 bases from J, with 14 bases between.

The V call is TRBV12-3 or TRBV12-4, the J call TRBJ1-6; D remains ambiguous. This CDR3 spans 14 amino acids. V lost 5 bases to trimming and J lost 7 bases, with 12 bases between them. The CDR3 reads CASSGGVRNSPLHF. In nucleotides, the CDR3 is TGTGCCAGCAGTGGTGGGGTAAGGAATTCACCCCTCCACTTT.

V is TRBV28 and J is TRBJ2-6; D is perhaps TRBD1 or TRBD2 (5 bases each). This CDR3 is built from 18 residues. V shed 3 bases and J shed 0 bases, with 15 bases lying between them. From germline, CDR1 is MDHEN and CDR2 SYDVKM. The CDR3 loop is CASSFGTPLRSGANVLTF. The CDR3 coding sequence is TGTGCCAGCAGTTTCGGGACCCCTCTTCGCTCTGGGGCCAACGTCCTGACTTTC.

The J gene is TRBJ2-3, the V gene TRBV24-1, with 9 bases matching TRBD2. Per the germline V gene, CDR1 is KGHDR and CDR2 is SFDVKD. Unmatched junction bases numbered 7, after V lost 5 bases and J lost 2 bases. The CDR3 is 16 amino acids. CDR3 DNA: TGTGCCACCAGTGGACGGGTAGCGGGAGACACAGATACGCAGTATTTT. It encodes CATSGRVAGDTDTQYF.

This clonotype was seen only a few times. CDR3 in DNA: TGTGCCAGCAGTCCTACCATAGCGGGAGCCTACAATGAGCAGTTCTTC. It specifies CASSPTIAGAYNEQFF. This chain connects TRBV6-1 to TRBJ2-1; 9 positions match TRBD2. V lost 5 bases and J lost 2; bases outside the gene matches: 7. Germline V CDR1 and CDR2: MNHNS, SASEGT. This CDR3 spans 16 amino acids.

The chain carries TRBV5-1 and TRBJ2-1; D unclear. Trimming took 2 bases from V and 9 from J, leaving 9 bases between them. CDR1 and CDR2 (germline): SGHRS, YFSETQ. This CDR3 is 12 amino acids long. Here the CDR3 reads CASSLGPGEQFF. CDR3 bases: TGCGCCAGCAGCTTAGGGCCCGGTGAGCAGTTCTTC.

This clonotype was counted between two and nine times. This chain joins TRBV7-2 and TRBJ2-5; D is unresolved. Germline-derived CDR1 and CDR2 are SGHTA and FQGNSA. The V gene lost 2 bases and the J gene lost 5 bases, with 15 bases spanning the gap. The CDR3 extends over 15 amino acids. The CDR3, as DNA: TGTGCCAGCAGCTTATCGGCGGAGAGAAGGGAGACCCAGTACTTC. As protein: CASSLSAERRETQYF.

The chain has TRBV7-2 and TRBJ1-5; D is perhaps TRBD1 (6 bases). Germline-derived CDR1 and CDR2 are SGHTA and FQGNSA. The V end was cut by 1 base, the J end by 2 bases, with 12 bases between. This CDR3 has 16 amino acids. DNA for the CDR3: TGTGCCAGCAGCTTAGGGGGGCGACGCGGCAATCAGCCCCAGCATTTT. It specifies CASSLGGRRGNQPQHF.

This clonotype occurred a few times. Here the CDR3 DNA reads TGCAGTGCTAGAGATCAACTAGCGGGAGGATTCTCCGGGGAGCTGTTTTTT. Amino acid sequence: CSARDQLAGGFSGELFF. J is TRBJ2-2 and V is TRBV20-1; the match to TRBD2 covers 12 bases. The CDR3 extends over 17 amino acids. V shed 0 bases and J 6 bases; nucleotides not matched to a gene: 8. The V gene's germline CDR1 is DFQATT and CDR2 SNEGSKA (reference sequence).

The J gene is TRBJ2-5, the V gene TRBV7-6; unclear D gene. V gave up 0 bases and J gave up 8 bases, with 10 bases separating them. Germline loops: CDR1 SGHVS, CDR2 FNYEAQ. This CDR3 has 13 amino acids. The CDR3 region is CASSLATYATQYF. The CDR3 bases are TGTGCCAGCAGCTTAGCCACCTACGCAACCCAGTACTTC.

This clonotype was detected many times. The V and J genes are TRBV4-2 and TRBJ2-1; D may correspond to TRBD1 or TRBD2 (5 bases each). The CDR3 length is 17 residues. Per germline, CDR1 LGHNA and CDR2 YNFKEQ. V was clipped by 0 bases and J by 4 bases, with 16 bases between them. This chain's CDR3 is CASSQDPVGGVYNEQFF. The CDR3 coding sequence is TGTGCCAGCAGCCAAGACCCAGTTGGGGGAGTGTACAATGAGCAGTTCTTC.

This sequence joins TRBV15 and TRBJ1-4; the match to TRBD1 covers 7 bases. Germline V CDR1 and CDR2: LNHNV, YYDKDF (reference sequence). The CDR3 extends over 15 amino acids. The J segment lost 8 bases and the V segment lost 5 bases, leaving 11 bases of the junction unmatched. Here the CDR3 DNA reads TGTGCCACCAGCGGAAGACAGGGTAAAAAGGAAAAACTGTTTTTT. Its protein product is CATSGRQGKKEKLFF.

On this clonotype: A much larger clone lies a single base off, so this may be a read error. CDR3 nucleotide sequence: TGCAGCGTTGTAGAAGCCCGCGAGCAGTACTTC. Its translation: CSVVEAREQYF. V usage is TRBV29-1 and J usage is TRBJ2-7; D remains ambiguous. Germline CDR1 and CDR2: SQVTM and ANQGSEA. The CDR3 has 11 residues. V was shortened by 4 bases and J by 6 bases, with 10 bases between the two germline ends.

The sample holds a few counts of this clonotype. The chain carries TRBV12-3 or TRBV12-4 and TRBJ2-1, with D unresolved. V was shortened by 6 bases and J by 9 bases, with 12 bases between the two germline ends. CDR3 length equals 12 residues. The CDR3 region has the DNA TGTGCCAGCAGCCCCCCGATCATTGAGCAGTTCTTC. The encoded protein is CASSPPIIEQFF.

The chain uses TRBV29-1 and TRBJ2-7, with D maybe TRBD1 (5 bases). The V gene's germline CDR1 is SQVTM and CDR2 ANQGSEA. This CDR3 has 14 amino acids. V lost 6 bases, J lost 6 bases, and 21 bases lay in between. Here the CDR3 DNA reads TGCAGCGTAATAGGACACCAGAGCCCCCTCGAGCAGTACTTC. It codes for CSVIGHQSPLEQYF.